This entry concerns a single TCR beta chain. TRB rearrangements were amplified by touch-down multiplex PCR with mixed TRB-A/B primers. TCRdb reprocessed the multiplex PCR reads and keeps a single row for each CDR3 protein, giving no DNA. The sample holds around 8,200 distinct CDR3 sequences. The record originates from a study of T cell clusters in autoimmune cytopenias. TRB amplification used roughly 250 ng of peripheral blood genomic DNA. This TCR was recovered from a human donor with an autoimmune cytopenia or autoimmune hepatitis (not recorded which). Sequencing was performed on peripheral blood.

This chain's CDR3 is CATSESNQPQHF. This chain joins TRBV15 and TRBJ1-5. CDR3 length: 12 amino acids. Germline V gene lookup returns CDR1 LNHNV and CDR2 YYDKDF (reference sequence).